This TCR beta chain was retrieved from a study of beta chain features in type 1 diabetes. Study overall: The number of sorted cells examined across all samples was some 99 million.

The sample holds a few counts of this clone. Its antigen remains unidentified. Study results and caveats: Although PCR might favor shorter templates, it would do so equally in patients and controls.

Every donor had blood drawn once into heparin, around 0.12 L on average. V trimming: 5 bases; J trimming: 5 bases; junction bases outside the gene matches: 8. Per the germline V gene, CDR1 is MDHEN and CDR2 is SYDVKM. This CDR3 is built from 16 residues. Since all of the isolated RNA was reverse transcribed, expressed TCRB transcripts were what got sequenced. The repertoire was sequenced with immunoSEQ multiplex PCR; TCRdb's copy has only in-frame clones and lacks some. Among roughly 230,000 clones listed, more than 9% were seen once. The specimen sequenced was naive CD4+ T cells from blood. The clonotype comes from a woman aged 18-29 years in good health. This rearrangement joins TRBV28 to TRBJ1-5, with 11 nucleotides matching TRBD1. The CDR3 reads CASSTRDRGRYQPQHF. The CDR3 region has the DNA TGTGCCAGCAGTACTCGGGACAGGGGGAGGTATCAGCCCCAGCATTTT.